The T cell receptor beta chain described here comes from a study of T cell responses to AZD1222 COVID-19 vaccine (dated by TCRdb to the early 2020s). Turning to the overall study: A total of over 230 trial participants underwent TCR sequencing, of whom 200 to 220 had received two doses of AZD1222 and around 25 had received two doses of the MenACWY control vaccine. Trial participants were enrolled by age into 18-55, 56-69 and 70-plus year subgroups, with roughly 160, 29 and 62 TCR-sequenced participants respectively.

This specimen's time point label, per the study, means: baseline before first vaccination. The sample's treatment or condition label, in plain terms: meningococcal conjugate vaccine given as trial control. Vaccinee samples came from UK trials COV001 and COV002, including a single-blind randomized controlled phase 2/3 trial of AZD1222 (ChAdOx1 nCoV-19) in healthy adults. For TCRbeta chain sequencing, PBMC samples were collected from trial participants at day 0 and at day 28 after the second dose. A remark on this clone: The target of this receptor is not known. No base qualities exist here, and no much larger clone lies one base off it.

From the cysteine up to the phenylalanine, the CDR3 has a length of 17 residues. The sequence is cut down to CDR3 DNA, 51 bases in frame from base 1. The germline V gene (reference sequence) supplies CDR1 LNHDA and CDR2 SQIVND. Trimming takes 5 bases off V and 2 bases off J; junction bases not matched to a gene: 14. Beyond this particular receptor, the publication reports: Epitopes outside the regions mutated in the B.1.351 and B.1.1.7 variants were reportedly recognized by nearly half of the unique spike-specific TCRs. Participants were mostly white British and included more females than males, and it was suggested by the authors that clonal diversity may have been underestimated. Because no samples from the day 14 peak response were available, repertoires could be characterized only after the peak T cell response. Spike-specific TCR breadth and depth rose significantly after two AZD1222 doses compared with day 0 and with MenACWY recipients. CD4 TCRs associated with the vaccine covered the entire spike protein, and the dominant responses were in regions 160-218 and 743-854. Only five to seven AZD1222 recipients were SARS-CoV-2 seropositive at baseline, limiting conclusions about previously exposed vaccinees. In the small 56-69-year group, the increase in depth fell short of significance, most likely because of low power.

The CDR3 regions of human TCRbeta chains were subjected to immunosequencing. As for the authors' bioinformatics: TCRs in the repertoires were compared against a reference library of SARS-CoV-2-specific TCRs that had been generated with the MIRA antigen-specificity platform. Breadth was defined as the fraction of unique TCRs that were SARS-CoV-2-associated. Depth was defined as the fraction of total T cells that were SARS-CoV-2-associated. Using the MIRA data, every spike-specific TCR was mapped to the spike region that the TCR reacted to and assigned to either a CD4 or a CD8 class. Log10-transformed breadth and depth values were compared by one-way ANOVA with Sidak's multiple comparisons tests. TCRdb carries this immuneACCESS record with in-frame sequences only. Its versions omit some clonotypes, under half of them owing to an unresolved V gene in the studies checked, with the rest unexplained. V, J and clone size reflect that table, while D and trimming were determined from the DNA. A total of 90,000 to 130,000 clones appear in this sample, about nine tenths of them only once. Around 3.3% of the sample is taken by the ten largest.

Sequencing was performed on peripheral blood, taken on day 0 of MenACWY control vaccination. The sequence was collected from an adult in good health. The chain uses TRBV19 and TRBJ1-2, with 7 bases matching TRBD1. The DNA is TGTGCCAGTAGTCCACAATCCGGGACAGAACTCAACTATGGCTACACCTTC. Its translation is CASSPQSGTELNYGYTF. The CDR3, completed at both ends by the reference TRBV19 and TRBJ1-2 genes, gives the full variable domain DGGITQSPKYLFRKEGQNVTLSCEQNLNHDAMYWYRQDPGQGLRLIYYSQIVNDFQKGDIAEGYSVSREKKESFPLTVTSAQKNPTAFYLCASSPQSGTELNYGYTFGSGTRLTVV.